Listed here are 22 T cell receptor beta chains from one sample, sequenced in a study of T cells after yellow fever vaccination. Each CDR3 protein is one row after TCRdb ran MiXCR on the 5' RACE reads. This sample has about 220,000 distinct CDR3 sequences, with about 3% found just once. This specimen consisted of CD4+ T cells sorted from PBMCs, obtained 10 days after the yellow fever booster vaccination. These receptors came from a young man who received the YFV17D yellow fever vaccine.

The chain links TRBV7-2 to TRBJ1-5; D is unresolved. Trimming pared 6 bases from V and 0 bases from J, leaving 9 bases between. This CDR3 region has 14 residues. Germline V gene lookup returns CDR1 SGHTA and CDR2 FQGNSA. The CDR3 protein is CASSVVGSNQPQHF. DNA for the CDR3: TGTGCCAGCAGTGTAGTAGGTAGCAATCAGCCCCAGCATTTT.

The chain combines TRBV4-1 with TRBJ2-3; either TRBD1 or TRBD2 may fit D (5 bases each). V was shortened by 0 bases and J by 1 base, with 17 bases between the two germline ends. The CDR3 runs to 18 residues. The germline gives CDR1 MGHRA, CDR2 YSYEKL. CDR3 amino acids: CASSQDPVVGTGTDTQYF. As DNA, the CDR3 is TGCGCCAGCAGCCAAGATCCAGTAGTAGGGACCGGCACAGATACGCAGTATTTT.

At least ten counts were recorded for this clonotype. The chain links TRBV12-3 or TRBV12-4 to TRBJ2-5; possible D gene TRBD1, 7 bases. The CDR3 consists of 14 residues. Trimming took 5 bases from V and 2 from J, leaving 12 bases between them. In nucleotides, the CDR3 is TGTGCCAGCAGTCTCAGGGGGACTCAAGAGACCCAGTACTTC. It encodes CASSLRGTQETQYF.

This clonotype was observed many times. The J gene is TRBJ1-5, the V gene TRBV7-2; D possibly corresponds to TRBD1 (5 bases). Per the germline V gene, CDR1 is SGHTA and CDR2 is FQGNSA. This CDR3 has 13 amino acids. With 5 bases removed from V and 5 bases from J, the gap between germline ends came to 10 bases. The CDR3 region is CASSQLRDQPQHF. For the CDR3, the DNA is TGTGCCAGCAGCCAACTCAGGGATCAGCCCCAGCATTTT.

This chain uses TRBV12-3 or TRBV12-4 with TRBJ1-2, with TRBD1 matching 7 bases. The CDR3 covers 12 residues. Trimming at V came to 7 bases and at J to 8 bases, leaving 7 bases not matched to a gene. CDR3: CASNRDREGYTF. The CDR3 DNA is TGTGCCAGCAACCGAGACAGGGAGGGCTACACCTTC.

This clonotype was picked up many times. The chain links TRBV20-1 to TRBJ1-4; D uncertain. The CDR3 contains 12 residues. The germline gives CDR1 DFQATT, CDR2 SNEGSKA (reference sequence). Deletions cut 3 bases from V and 6 bases from J, with 8 bases between. CDR3 protein: CSARLGDEKLFF. CDR3 DNA sequence: TGCAGTGCTAGGCTCGGGGATGAAAAACTGTTTTTT.

In this sample, this clonotype turned up many times. V is TRBV5-1 and J is TRBJ1-1; 9 positions agree with TRBD1. Germline CDR1 SGHRS, CDR2 YFSETQ. The V segment lost 3 bases and the J segment 1 base; nucleotides outside the gene matches: 7. This CDR3 has 16 residues. The CDR3 loop is CASSSTGGGPNTEAFF. The CDR3 bases are TGCGCCAGCAGCTCGACAGGGGGAGGTCCGAACACTGAAGCTTTCTTT.

This clonotype appeared many times. The genes are TRBV12-3 or TRBV12-4 and TRBJ1-3; D gene ambiguous. There are 13 residues in the CDR3. Trimming removed 6 bases from V and 4 bases from J, with 10 bases in between. The CDR3 DNA reads as TGTGCCAGCAGGCCCCTCGGAGGAAACACCATATATTTT. Amino acid sequence: CASRPLGGNTIYF.

This chain uses TRBV24-1 with TRBJ2-1; 8 nucleotides align to TRBD1. Germline V CDR1 and CDR2: KGHDR, SFDVKD. The V gene end was trimmed by 4 bases and the J gene end by 9 bases; junction bases not matched to a gene: 13. The CDR3 runs to 16 residues. For the CDR3, the DNA is TGTGCCACCAGTGACGCGACAGGGGTCCGGATGAGTGAGCAGTTCTTC. Protein product: CATSDATGVRMSEQFF.

This clonotype was counted at least ten times. The gene calls are TRBV25-1 and TRBJ2-1, with D possibly matching TRBD2 (7 bases). The CDR3 is made up of 14 amino acids. The V end lost 7 bases, the J end lost 2 bases, and 12 bases lay between the germline ends. Germline V gene sequence: CDR1 MGHDK, CDR2 SYGVNS. The DNA of the CDR3 is TGTGCCAGCACTAGGGGGGGGACCTACAATGAGCAGTTCTTC. Translating it yields CASTRGGTYNEQFF. Variable domain in full (rest from reference TRBV25-1 and TRBJ2-1): EADIYQTPRYLVIGTGKKITLECSQTMGHDKMYWYQQDPGMELHLIHYSYGVNSTEKGDLSSESTVSRIRTEHFPLTLESARPSHTSQYLCASTRGGTYNEQFFGPGTRLTVL.

The chain is built from TRBV19 and TRBJ1-5; D not resolved. Germline loops: CDR1 LNHDA, CDR2 SQIVND (reference sequence). Trimming took 0 bases from V and 6 from J, leaving 6 bases between them. The CDR3 runs 13 residues. The CDR3 loop is CASSIESFQPQHF. DNA for the CDR3: TGTGCCAGTAGTATAGAATCCTTTCAGCCCCAGCATTTT.

The J gene is TRBJ2-3, the V gene TRBV5-1, with 7 nucleotides matching TRBD1. Per germline, CDR1 SGHRS and CDR2 YFSETQ. The CDR3 totals 17 residues. J gave up 6 bases and V 0 bases, and 13 bases lay outside the gene matches. The CDR3 coding sequence is TGCGCCAGCAGCTTGGTCTACAGGGGACGACAACGGGATACGCAGTATTTT. Protein: CASSLVYRGRQRDTQYF.

Many counts were recorded for this clonotype. V and J are TRBV11-2 and TRBJ2-7; either TRBD1 or TRBD2 may supply D (6 bases each). V lost 0 bases and J lost 5, with 11 bases in between. The CDR3 totals 14 residues. CDR1 SGHAT and CDR2 FQNNGV come from the germline V gene. In DNA form, the CDR3 reads TGTGCCAGCAGCTTAGATAGTGGGGGGCACGAGCAGTACGTC. Translated: CASSLDSGGHEQYV.

The chain combines TRBV12-3 or TRBV12-4 with TRBJ2-1; D remains ambiguous. The CDR3 is 12 amino acids. V lost 6 bases, J lost 8 bases, and 11 bases lay in between. The CDR3 DNA is TGTGCCAGCAGCCTCCTTGGTTATGAGCAGTTCTTC. Amino acid sequence: CASSLLGYEQFF.

This clonotype was counted at least ten times. V usage is TRBV7-2 and J usage is TRBJ2-5; D is unresolved. CDR3 length: 14 residues. Per germline, CDR1 SGHTA and CDR2 FQGNSA. V gave up 2 bases and J gave up 4 bases, with 11 bases separating them. The CDR3: CASSLRRTGETQYF. CDR3 DNA: TGTGCCAGCAGCTTACGGCGTACGGGAGAGACCCAGTACTTC.

There are many counts of this clonotype. The CDR3 is CASSRAGAPETQYF. Written as DNA, the CDR3 is TGTGCCAGCAGCCGGGCGGGGGCCCCAGAGACCCAGTACTTC. The J gene is TRBJ2-5, the V gene TRBV5-6; possible D gene TRBD2, 7 bases. CDR1 is SGHDT, CDR2 YYEEEE, per germline. With 4 bases removed from V and 4 bases from J, the gap between germline ends came to 14 bases. This CDR3 has 14 amino acids. Drawing the rest from reference TRBV5-6 and TRBJ2-5, the complete variable domain is DAGVTQSPTHLIKTRGQQVTLRCSPKSGHDTVSWYQQALGQGPQFIFQYYEEEERQRGNFPDRFSGHQFPNYSSELNVNALLLGDSALYLCASSRAGAPETQYFGPGTRLLVL.

This clonotype was counted only a few times. The rearrangement joins TRBV9 to TRBJ2-5; a possible D gene is TRBD2 (6 bases). The CDR3 is 15 residues long. The V gene's germline CDR1 is SGDLS and CDR2 YYNGEE. V was pared by 4 bases and J by 5 bases, with 18 bases between. CDR3 sequence: CASSSTSHSSETQYF. The CDR3 coding sequence is TGTGCCAGCAGCTCGACTAGTCATTCCTCGGAGACCCAGTACTTC.

This clonotype was found a few times. The chain is built from TRBV27 and TRBJ2-2; tentatively, D is TRBD1 or TRBD2 (5 bases each). Germline CDR1 is MNHEY and CDR2 is SMNVEV (reference sequence). The length of the CDR3 is 15 residues. The V gene lost 2 bases and the J gene lost 3 bases, with 10 bases spanning the gap. CDR3 nucleotides: TGTGCCAGCAGTTTAATGGGGACGGACACCGGGGAGCTGTTTTTT. Its protein product is CASSLMGTDTGELFF.

This clonotype showed up many times. This rearrangement joins TRBV20-1 to TRBJ2-7; TRBD2 matches at 10 bases. Germline CDR1 and CDR2: DFQATT and SNEGSKA (reference sequence). The ends lost 6 bases at V and 2 bases at J; junction bases unmatched: 7. The CDR3 runs to 14 residues. CDR3 in amino acids: CSALRTSGTYEQYV. The CDR3 nucleotides are TGCAGTGCCCTCCGGACTAGCGGTACCTACGAGCAGTACGTC.

This clonotype was seen more than once but under ten times. The V gene is TRBV3-1, the J gene TRBJ1-4; 8 bases match TRBD1. The germline V gene has CDR1 LGHDT and CDR2 YNNKEL (reference sequence). V gave up 3 bases and J gave up 10 bases; unmatched junction bases: 10. CDR3 size: 15 residues. The DNA for the CDR3 is TGTGCCAGCAGCCACACAGGGGGATCGGTGGGAAAACTGTTTTTT. Protein: CASSHTGGSVGKLFF.

The J gene is TRBJ2-7, the V gene TRBV7-2, with 12 nucleotides matching TRBD1. Germline V gene lookup returns CDR1 SGHTA and CDR2 FQGNSA. The CDR3 totals 18 residues. J lost 2 bases, V lost 6 bases, and 14 bases had no gene match. This CDR3 reads CASRPAVPGQGATYEQYF. In DNA form, the CDR3 reads TGTGCCAGCAGGCCGGCGGTCCCGGGACAGGGGGCGACCTACGAGCAGTACTTC.

The sample holds a few counts of this clonotype. This CDR3 is CSATGQSYGYTF. CDR3 nucleotides: TGCAGTGCTACGGGACAGTCATATGGCTACACCTTC. The rearrangement links TRBV20-1 to TRBJ1-2; TRBD1 aligns across 7 bases. V trimming: 4 bases; J trimming: 5 bases; junction bases outside the gene matches: 4. The V gene's germline CDR1 is DFQATT and CDR2 SNEGSKA (reference sequence). The CDR3 is 12 residues long.